This TCR beta chain was profiled in a study of CD8+CD57+ T cells in acquired aplastic anemia. On the study more broadly: Mean yield of DNA from sorted CD4+ and CD8+ cells was roughly 3.2 ug. General study points: Patients shared 25 to 35 CD8+ CDR3 sequences with controls. Statistical testing detected no significant gap in CD8+ Simpson's diversity between patients and controls.

A word on this clonotype: What it binds is unknown.

Flow cytometry had shown expanded CD8+CD57+ cells in the patients chosen for sequencing. In all patients, the disease was severe acquired aplastic anemia. Using genomic DNA as the template, TCR beta VDJ and CDR3 profiling was carried out. TCRdb re-analysed the reads in MiXCR, keeping a single row per CDR3 protein. The table lists hundreds of thousands of distinct CDR3 sequences, 47% of them singletons. The CDR3 is 15 residues long. The germline V gene has CDR1 SGHTA and CDR2 FQGTGA. V was pared by 5 bases and J by 2 bases, with 5 bases of the junction left unmatched. This receptor was identified in a human donor with aplastic anemia. This chain uses TRBV7-3 with TRBJ2-3; TRBD1 matches at 9 bases. The specimen sequenced was sorted CD4+, CD8+, or CD8+CD57+ T cells (not recorded which) from PBMCs. The CDR3 nucleotides are TGTGCCAGCAGCCCGGGACAGGGTTTCACAGATACGCAGTATTTT. Amino acids: CASSPGQGFTDTQYF.